The T cell receptor beta chain described here comes from a study of blood T cell repertoires in COVID-19. As for the study in general: COVID-19 samples from acute and convalescent phases originated in the United States, Italy and Spain. Nucleic acid was either cDNA or gDNA, and it came from T cells, B-cell-depleted T cells, or PBMCs.

Germline lookup yields CDR1 SNHLY and CDR2 FYNNEI. CDR3 length equals 14 residues. J gave up 6 bases and V 6 bases, and 5 bases lay outside the gene matches. How the authors handled the data: Counts of nucleated cells, estimated from reference gene primer amplification, were obtained. Only in-frame clones appear in the TCRdb table, and some are missing; sequencing was by immunoSEQ multiplex PCR. The V and J calls and clone size come from that table; D and trimming were worked out from the DNA. The data show some 120,000 clones, with about 90% seen just once and approximately 3.3% held by the top ten.

The sequence came from a woman aged 55-69 years with acute or convalescent COVID-19. Material for sequencing was peripheral blood. The chain combines TRBV2 with TRBJ1-5; 10 bases line up with TRBD1. The CDR3 DNA is TGTGCCAGCAGCCGGGACAGGGGAGGTCAGCCCCAGCATTTT. It is translated as CASSRDRGGQPQHF.